These 5 T cell receptor beta chains originate from one sample sequenced in a study of T cell clonality in common variable immunodeficiency. Assay: immunoSEQ multiplex PCR; the TCRdb copy retains only in-frame clones and omits some. This repertoire holds 40,000 to 45,000 clones, and none appear only once. Specimen: peripheral blood mononuclear cells. Receptor source: a person between 18 and 75 years old in good health.

This clone was found many times. The CDR3 is cut off 3 residues early in the read; its end comes from the germline J gene. The rearrangement links TRBV4-2 to TRBJ2-1; 13 bases line up with TRBD2. V was clipped by 2 bases and J by 7 bases; unmatched bases: 5. Germline CDR1 LGHNA, CDR2 YNFKEQ. The CDR3 totals 16 residues. The CDR3 spells CASSQKGLAGENEQFF. Partial CDR3 DNA: TGTGCCAGCAGCCAAAAAGGACTAGCGGGAGAGAATGAG.

The sample holds many counts of this clone. The read stops 3 residues short of the end of the CDR3; the missing end is completed from the germline J gene. The V gene is TRBV12-5, the J gene TRBJ1-1, with D perhaps matching TRBD1 (6 bases). The V gene's germline CDR1 is LGHNT and CDR2 FRNRAP. The CDR3 totals 17 residues. V lost 0 bases to trimming and J lost 0 bases, with 14 bases between them. The covered CDR3 bases are TGTGCTAGTGGTTTGGTCATGACAGGTATCATGAACACTGAA. Protein: CASGLVMTGIMNTE. The entire CDR3 protein reads CASGLVMTGIMNTEAFF.

This clone was counted at least ten times. The read terminates 3 residues before the CDR3 end, so the remaining end is supplied by the germline J gene. The chain couples TRBV19 to TRBJ2-5; 7 bases align to TRBD1. This CDR3 is built from 16 residues. Germline CDR1 and CDR2: LNHDA and SQIVND (reference sequence). J gave up 4 bases and V 2 bases, and 10 bases lay outside the gene matches. The sequenced CDR3 bases are TGTGCCAGTAGTATATCTGGCAGGGGGTCGCGAGAGACC. Translating it yields CASSISGRGSRET. The whole CDR3 protein is CASSISGRGSRETQYF. Variable domain in full (rest from reference TRBV19 and TRBJ2-5): DGGITQSPKYLFRKEGQNVTLSCEQNLNHDAMYWYRQDPGQGLRLIYYSQIVNDFQKGDIAEGYSVSREKKESFPLTVTSAQKNPTAFYLCASSISGRGSRETQYFGPGTRLLVL.

This clone was found many times. Coverage ceases 3 residues before the CDR3 finishes, and the germline J gene fills in the end. This chain links TRBV7-3 with TRBJ2-3; 10 bases align to TRBD2. This CDR3 comprises 15 residues. J was trimmed by 2 bases and V by 5 bases; bases with no gene match: 4. The germline gives CDR1 SGHTA, CDR2 FQGTGA. CDR3 in amino acids: CASSAGTSATDTQYF. The CDR3 DNA, read in part, is TGTGCCAGCAGCGCTGGGACTAGCGCCACAGATACG.

This clone was recorded at least ten times. The read ends 3 residues before the CDR3 terminus; that terminus is restored from the germline J gene. The chain employs TRBV4-2 and TRBJ1-2; tentatively, D is TRBD1 (6 bases). The V gene lost 3 bases and the J gene lost 6 bases, with 17 bases spanning the gap. Germline assignment: CDR1 LGHNA and CDR2 YNFKEQ. There are 15 residues in the CDR3. CDR3 bases read: TGTGCCAGCAGCCAGGGGGGGGCAGAGGCGAATGGC. It is translated as CASSQGGAEANG. The full CDR3 reads CASSQGGAEANGYTF.